A selection of T cell receptor beta chains follows, all from one sample in a study of T cell changes during pregnancy in multiple sclerosis. Generated by immunoSEQ multiplex PCR, the TCRdb table keeps only in-frame clones and is missing some. The table records 50,000 to 65,000 clones, roughly 96% of them present only once. The sample here was CD8+ T cells from peripheral blood mononuclear cells, taken after pregnancy. The receptor source for this set is a female donor with multiple sclerosis, enrolled in a pregnancy study. Both conserved end residues are part of each CDR3. Fields, in order: V gene, clone size, D gene, J gene, CDR3 protein, CDR3 DNA. A D gene is named only where the DNA matches it firmly. Only part of the rows carry a size: once, few, many, or a class if the clone is expanded.

>TRBV19|-|-|TRBJ1-2
CASTPPGGYGYTF
TGTGCCAGTACCCCACCGGGAGGCTATGGCTACACCTTC
>TRBV27|-|-|TRBJ2-7
CASSVHLEGVYEQYF
TGTGCCAGCAGTGTCCACCTCGAGGGAGTCTACGAGCAGTACTTC
>TRBV4-1|-|TRBD2|TRBJ2-2
CASSQDGGGSGELFF
TGCGCCAGCAGCCAAGATGGCGGGGGGTCGGGGGAGCTGTTTTTT
>TRBV4-1|-|TRBD1|TRBJ1-5
CASSTRTGVDNQPQHF
TGCGCCAGCAGCACTAGAACAGGGGTGGATAATCAGCCCCAGCATTTT
>TRBV18|-|-|TRBJ1-5
CASSPRDITRNQPQHF
TGTGCCAGCTCACCCCGGGACATTACTCGGAATCAGCCCCAGCATTTT
>TRBV7-8|-|-|TRBJ2-1
CASSLSYNEQFF
TGTGCCAGCAGCTTATCGTACAATGAGCAGTTCTTC
>TRBV7-3|-|TRBD2|TRBJ2-1
CASSLVGTSGNFYNEQFF
TGTGCCAGCAGCTTAGTAGGGACTAGCGGAAATTTCTACAATGAGCAGTTCTTC
>TRBV5-6|-|-|TRBJ2-1
CASSLYGGPNEQFF
TGTGCCAGCAGCTTGTACGGTGGGCCCAATGAGCAGTTCTTC
>TRBV4-1|-|TRBD2|TRBJ2-1
CASSHPDSGLAYNEQFF
TGCGCCAGCAGCCATCCCGATTCGGGACTAGCCTACAATGAGCAGTTCTTC
>TRBV19|-|TRBD1|TRBJ2-7
CASSIGTGTGAYEQYF
TGTGCCAGTAGTATAGGGACCGGGACAGGGGCCTACGAGCAGTACTTC
>TRBV4-2|-|TRBD2|TRBJ2-3
CASSLPHGSGRTSSTDTQYF
TGTGCCAGCAGCCTACCCCACGGGAGCGGGAGGACCTCTAGCACAGATACGCAGTATTTT
>TRBV19|-|TRBD1|TRBJ1-5
CASSGDSYSNQPQHF
TGTGCCAGTAGTGGGGACAGCTATAGCAATCAGCCCCAGCATTTT
>TRBV19|-|-|TRBJ2-1
CASSPSGFSSYNEQFF
TGTGCCAGTAGTCCTTCCGGGTTCAGCTCCTACAATGAGCAGTTCTTC
>TRBV12-5|-|-|TRBJ2-1
CASGFGDEQFF
TGTGCTAGTGGTTTCGGGGATGAGCAGTTCTTC
>TRBV5-8|-|-|TRBJ1-2
CASSLRGGESSYGYTF
TGTGCCAGCAGCTTGCGAGGGGGGGAGTCGAGCTATGGCTACACCTTC
>TRBV13|-|TRBD1|TRBJ2-7
CASSLGTGGYYEQYF
TGTGCCAGCAGCCTGGGGACAGGAGGGTACTACGAGCAGTACTTC
>TRBV25-1|-|-|TRBJ1-1
CASIDRGGTEAFF
TGTGCCAGCATCGACAGAGGAGGGACTGAAGCTTTCTTT
>TRBV27|-|TRBD1|TRBJ2-7
CASSSLGTGSSYEQYF
TGTGCCAGCAGTTCACTAGGGACAGGGAGTTCCTACGAGCAGTACTTC
>TRBV7-9|-|-|TRBJ1-2
CASSLPQYGYTF
TGTGCCAGCAGCTTACCTCAGTATGGCTACACCTTC
>TRBV7-2|-|TRBD2|TRBJ2-3
CASSLGGGGGRAGTDTQYF
TGTGCCAGCAGCTTAGGGGGAGGAGGAGGGAGGGCCGGGACAGATACGCAGTATTTT
>TRBV27|once|TRBD1|TRBJ2-7
CASSYHRGMDEQYF
TGTGCCAGCAGTTATCACAGGGGAATGGACGAGCAGTACTTC
>TRBV6-1|-|-|TRBJ2-2
CASSDWSGLNTGELFF
TGTGCCAGCAGTGATTGGAGCGGACTTAACACCGGGGAGCTGTTTTTT
>TRBV29-1|-|-|TRBJ1-1
CSVVGGRNTEAFF
TGCAGCGTTGTCGGGGGACGGAACACTGAAGCTTTCTTT
>TRBV18|-|-|TRBJ2-6
CASSPPAEPGANVLTF
TGTGCCAGCTCACCACCGGCTGAACCTGGGGCCAACGTCCTGACTTTC
>TRBV4-1|-|-|TRBJ1-1
CASSQEGVNTEAFF
TGCGCCAGCAGCCAAGAGGGAGTGAACACTGAAGCTTTCTTT
>TRBV12-5|-|-|TRBJ2-3
CASGPGHPDTQYF
TGTGCTAGTGGACCGGGACACCCAGATACGCAGTATTTT
>TRBV19|-|-|TRBJ2-1
CASSHPGTPAHEQFF
TGTGCCAGTAGTCACCCCGGGACTCCTGCCCATGAGCAGTTCTTC
>TRBV10-3|-|-|TRBJ2-1
CAIREEAVINSYNEQFF
TGTGCCATCAGAGAGGAGGCGGTGATCAACTCCTACAATGAGCAGTTCTTC
>TRBV7-9|-|-|TRBJ2-4
CASSKTGEGKNIQYF
TGTGCCAGCAGCAAGACAGGGGAGGGCAAAAACATTCAGTACTTC
>TRBV7-7|-|-|TRBJ2-7
CASSPSTGSYEQYF
TGTGCTAGCAGCCCGTCGACAGGTTCCTACGAGCAGTACTTC
>TRBV27|-|TRBD2|TRBJ2-7
CASRGAGYEQYF
TGTGCCTCCCGGGGAGCGGGGTACGAGCAGTACTTC
>TRBV7-2|-|TRBD2|TRBJ2-7
CASSPSVGLVLYEQYF
TGTGCCAGCAGCCCGAGTGTGGGACTAGTGCTTTACGAGCAGTACTTC
>TRBV6-6|-|TRBD2|TRBJ2-1
CASSLSSGTLGDEQFF
TGTGCCAGCAGTCTTTCTAGCGGGACTCTGGGCGATGAGCAGTTCTTC
>TRBV27|-|TRBD2|TRBJ2-1
CASTSGGGHEQFF
TGTGCCAGCACTAGCGGGGGGGGACATGAGCAGTTCTTC
>TRBV19|-|TRBD2|TRBJ2-2
CASSIGTSGSLLDTGELFF
TGTGCCAGTAGTATAGGGACTAGCGGGAGTTTGCTAGACACCGGGGAGCTGTTTTTT
>TRBV11-2|-|TRBD1|TRBJ2-7
CASSLVFGTESYEQYF
TGTGCCAGCAGCTTAGTTTTCGGGACAGAGTCCTACGAGCAGTACTTC
>TRBV29-1|-|-|TRBJ1-5
CSVLTQGNQPQHF
TGCAGCGTCCTTACCCAGGGCAATCAGCCCCAGCATTTT
>TRBV9|-|-|TRBJ1-2
CASSLPGELPGGVTF
TGTGCCAGTAGCTTACCCGGGGAACTCCCTGGCGGCGTGACCTTC
>TRBV21-1|once|-|TRBJ2-3
CASSKKFTPRSPGDTQYF
TGTGCCAGCAGCAAAAAATTTACCCCCCGTAGTCCAGGCGATACGCAGTATTTT
>TRBV28|-|-|TRBJ2-1
CASSLPYSYNEQFF
TGTGCCAGCAGTTTGCCCTACTCCTACAATGAGCAGTTCTTC
>TRBV4-1|-|-|TRBJ1-2
CASSPLDSYGYTF
TGCGCCAGCAGCCCCCTGGACAGCTATGGCTACACCTTC
>TRBV25-1|once|-|TRBJ1-1
CASSVYRDGNTEAFF
TGTGCCAGCAGTGTCTACAGGGACGGGAACACTGAAGCTTTCTTT
>TRBV7-2|-|-|TRBJ1-1
CASSLTPEINTEAFF
TGTGCCAGCAGCTTAACCCCGGAGATTAACACTGAAGCTTTCTTT
>TRBV5-4|-|-|TRBJ2-1
CASSEPTSSYNEQFF
TGTGCCAGCAGCGAACCGACTAGCTCCTACAATGAGCAGTTCTTC
>TRBV28|-|TRBD1|TRBJ2-7
CASLSQGATYEQYF
TGTGCCAGTTTATCGCAGGGGGCCACCTACGAGCAGTACTTC
>TRBV6-1|-|TRBD1|TRBJ1-1
CASSEGQGMNTEAFF
TGTGCCAGCAGTGAAGGACAGGGGATGAACACTGAAGCTTTCTTT
>TRBV7-2|-|-|TRBJ1-1
CASSPWAMNTEAFF
TGTGCCAGCAGCCCCTGGGCCATGAACACTGAAGCTTTCTTT
>TRBV5-5|-|TRBD1|TRBJ1-5
CASSPQDRDRQPQHF
TGTGCCAGCAGCCCGCAGGACAGGGACCGTCAGCCCCAGCATTTT